The sequence of this T cell receptor beta chain was determined in a study of blood T cell repertoires in COVID-19 (TCRdb year 2020). Concerning the study at large: Samples covering the acute and convalescent phases of COVID-19 were provided by collaborators in the United States, Italy and Spain. Samples came from the ongoing ImmuneRACE study (first 160 participants) plus 1,254 subjects from 6 global collaborators. HLA class I and class II types, where available, came from metadata supplied by the sample provider rather than from assay-based typing. The repertoires were released in a freely available public database intended as a resource for research on the immune response to SARS-CoV-2. The prospective study material was composed of cDNA or gDNA derived from T cells, B-cell-depleted T cells, or PBMCs. Sample metadata almost always included a de-identified subject ID, COVID-19 status, age in years and sex. The dataset comprised deeply sampled blood TCRbeta repertoires from subjects exposed to, actively infected with, or recovered from COVID-19.

Concerning this clone: Its antigen remains unidentified. No clone much larger than this one lies a single base away; base qualities are absent.

Each collaborating institution followed its own protocols to collect whole blood in K2EDTA tubes. For TCRbeta analysis, collaborators shipped samples in one of three forms: frozen whole blood, isolated PBMCs, or DNA extracted from either of those sample types. Trimming removed 0 bases from V and 4 bases from J; the gene matches leave 7 bases unexplained. Spanning cysteine to phenylalanine, the CDR3 consists of 16 amino acids. CDR3 DNA only is kept here, 48 bases in frame from base 1. The germline V gene yields SGHRS for CDR1 and YFSETQ for CDR2. Points the paper makes about the study in general: How much clinical and demographic metadata was included differed by source and by participant, and the metadata was provided uncurated.

TCRbeta CDR3 regions were amplified from genomic DNA using the immunoSEQ Assay, a bias-controlled multiplex PCR. The published analysis was carried out like this. Nucleated cell counts per sample were estimated from amplification of reference gene primers within the assay. To quantify the absolute abundance of each unique TCRbeta CDR3 rearrangement, sequence reads were collapsed and filtered. For each sample, productive Simpson clonality was calculated by taking the square root of Simpson's diversity index across productive rearrangements. Held by TCRdb, this immuneACCESS table contains in-frame sequences only and omits some clones. Under half of the omission traces to an unresolved V gene where checked; the cause of the rest is unknown. Clonal size and the V and J genes are those of that table, whereas D and trimming came from the DNA. This sample lists approximately 250,000 clones; nearly 85% were detected once. Roughly 5.5% of the sample goes to the ten largest clones.

This chain joins TRBV5-1 to TRBJ2-3, with 8 bases in between that match TRBD1. The receptor's source is a human donor in a cohort sampled during active COVID-19. The sample taken for sequencing was peripheral blood. The CDR3 region: CASSLGQGAGADTQYF. The nucleotide sequence reads as follows: TGCGCCAGCAGCTTGGGGCAGGGGGCAGGGGCAGATACGCAGTATTTT.